This entry is about one TCR beta chain. The antigen it recognizes is unknown. No quality values exist for individual bases; no much larger clone is one base distant. Per the germline V gene, KGHDR is the CDR1 and SFDVKD is the CDR2. The CDR3 sequence holds 16 residues, the cysteine and phenylalanine included. The CDR3 DNA has 48 bases and is translated from base 1. V was cut back by 12 bases and J by 5 bases, leaving a gap of 28 bases between them. Ficoll-Paque density gradient centrifugation was used to isolate PBMCs. These data are taken from a study of T-cell memory formation after mild COVID-19 (dated by TCRdb to the early 2020s). About the study as a whole: TCR sequence clusters from the two donors were found to be largely donor specific. Longitudinal TCRalpha and TCRbeta repertoire sequencing tracked T-cell clones expanding and contracting after mild COVID-19 in a couple of donors. Two young, previously healthy adult volunteers made up the cohort, one male and one female.

The instrument was an Illumina NovaSeq 6000. cDNA libraries for TCRalpha and TCRbeta were prepared by 5'RACE using constant-segment primers, with sample barcodes and unique molecular identifiers added. Trizol reagent was used to extract RNA from every sample. Amplification of the libraries took two PCR steps, and the second step added a second sample barcode plus Illumina TruSeq adapters. Libraries were sequenced on an Illumina NovaSeq with 2 x 150 bp paired-end reads. Per the authors' processing: With migec v1.2.7, reads were demultiplexed and then collapsed into UMI-guided consensus sequences. With mixcr v2.1.11, UMI consensuses were aligned to TRA and TRB V and J templates and assembled into clonotypes. Expanded or contracted clonotypes were those called significant by both edgeR and NoisET, with noise models trained on biological replicates. For edgeR calls, the thresholds were a false discovery rate-adjusted p below 0.01 and a log2 fold-change of 1. As an exploratory analysis of dynamics, max-normalized trajectories of the 1000 most abundant clonotypes were examined with PCA combined with hierarchical clustering. Each responding clone was given a CD4 or CD8 phenotype based on the CD4+ and CD8+ repertoires, which had been sequenced separately. TCRdb trimmed public reads at Q25 via fastp, called clones via MiXCR and kept in-frame beta chains. Rows matching on CDR3 protein sequence are summarized as one entry with the most common DNA and genes. None of the V and J calls come from the authors' own analysis; TCRdb made them. This sample gives almost 550,000 distinct CDR3 sequences in total; around 21% of them show up just once. The leading ten clones occupy under 15% of the sample.

Study-wide conclusions, independent of this receptor: Contracting CD4+ clones turned up mainly in the CM and EM memory subsets, whereas EMRA was where CD8+ clones were enriched. The study covered only two mild cases, and larger cohorts including severe cases with pre-infection samples were considered necessary. From day 15 to 85, contracting clones showed balanced CD4/CD8 phenotypes, whereas a second wave of clones that expanded from day 15 to 37 leaned towards CD4+. Some responding clones were detected in pre-infection memory, which suggested that pre-existing cross-reactive memory T cells had joined the SARS-CoV-2 response. The second-wave clones that peaked on day 37 were not confirmed to be SARS-CoV-2 specific.

The rearrangement joined TRBV24-1 to TRBJ2-7; possibly the D gene is TRBD2, per 6 matching bases. The source material was PBMCs or a T cell subset sorted from them (not recorded which). The sequence came from an adult woman who had mild COVID-19 (a few samples of this study predate the infection). The sample titles of this study are shuffled in the database, so cell type and time point are left out; the donor was told from shared clones. The DNA reads as follows: TGTGCCGCGGGGCTTTTGAGGATCCCCGCTATACACGAGCAGTACTTC. Translated, it reads CAAGLLRIPAIHEQYF.